The following is a T cell receptor (beta chain) sequence with its context. Its antigen is unidentified. Blood specimens came from baseline, cycle 4 day 1, and cycle 7 day 1. The sample belongs to a study of OX40 agonist ivuxolimab in advanced cancers. Study as a whole: Melanoma, hepatocellular carcinoma, head and neck or renal cell cancer occurred in dose-escalation patients.

General study points: Some of the lowest clonal expansion was seen in partial responders at 0.1-3.0 mg/kg. In the 0.1 to 3.0 mg/kg range, CD4+ and CD8+ blood T cells had expanded clonally by week 6.

Sequencing was performed with immunoSEQ multiplex PCR; in TCRdb, only in-frame clones are kept and a portion is missing. The repertoire has under 80,000 clones, 93% of them found once; the top ten carry roughly 6.5%. V trimming: 0 bases; J trimming: 9 bases; junction bases outside the gene matches: 13. The CDR3 loop spans 18 amino acids. Germline V gene data show CDR1 as SEHNR and CDR2 as FQNEAQ (reference sequence). The chain combines TRBV7-9 with TRBJ2-1; 11 bases fit TRBD2. The material was CD4+ or CD8+ T cells sorted from blood, obtained in a trial of the OX40 agonist ivuxolimab. The receptor comes from an adult with an advanced solid tumor such as melanoma, head and neck, liver or kidney cancer. The CDR3 protein is CASSLAARSGTSGAEQFF. The CDR3 DNA follows: TGTGCCAGCAGCTTAGCTGCCCGTTCCGGGACTAGCGGAGCTGAGCAGTTCTTC. Full variable domain (rest looked up from reference TRBV7-9 and TRBJ2-1): DTGVSQNPRHKITKRGQNVTFRCDPISEHNRLYWYRQTLGQGPEFLTYFQNEAQLEKSRLLSDRFSAERPKGSFSTLEIQRTEQGDSAMYLCASSLAARSGTSGAEQFFGPGTRLTVL.